This TCR beta chain appears in the sequencing data of a study of beta chain features in type 1 diabetes. For the study at large: Healthy donors and patients had similar age, gender and cell yields. Study-wide points: VDJ junctions from type 1 diabetes patients carried fewer insertions and larger deletions.

CDR1 is SGHDT and CDR2 is YYEEEE in the germline V gene. The length of the CDR3 is 14 residues. V dropped 0 bases and J dropped 3 bases, with 7 bases sitting between them. As every portion of the isolated RNA was reverse transcribed, the sequencing read expressed TCRB transcripts. This table comes from immunoSEQ multiplex PCR, and its TCRdb copy is limited to in-frame clones, with some not included. Seen here are a few hundred thousand clones, approximately 30% observed once, and the top ten hold around 0.065%. The sample holds a few counts of this clone. The antigen remains unidentified. The chain carries TRBV5-6 and TRBJ2-4; weak D call: TRBD1 (5 bases). The sequencing input was naive CD4+ T cells from blood. This receptor was taken from a man aged 18 to 29 in good health. CDR3 sequence reads: CASSLGGSKNIQYF. CDR3 nucleotides: TGTGCCAGCAGCTTGGGGGGCAGCAAAAACATTCAGTACTTC.